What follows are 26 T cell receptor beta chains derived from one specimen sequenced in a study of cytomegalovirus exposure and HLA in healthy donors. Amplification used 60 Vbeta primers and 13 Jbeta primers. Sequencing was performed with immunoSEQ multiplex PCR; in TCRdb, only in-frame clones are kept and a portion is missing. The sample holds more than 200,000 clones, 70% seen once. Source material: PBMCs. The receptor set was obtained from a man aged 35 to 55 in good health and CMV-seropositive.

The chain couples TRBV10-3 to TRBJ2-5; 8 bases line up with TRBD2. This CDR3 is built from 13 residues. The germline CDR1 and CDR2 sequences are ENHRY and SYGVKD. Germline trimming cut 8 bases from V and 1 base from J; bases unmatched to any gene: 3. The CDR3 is CAIGRGGQETQYF. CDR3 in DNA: TGTGCCATCGGACGGGGGGGCCAAGAGACCCAGTACTTC.

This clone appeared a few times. The CDR3 loop is CASSYDSSNSPLHF. The CDR3 DNA is TGTGCCAGCAGTTATGACAGCAGTAATTCACCCCTCCACTTT. The chain combines TRBV6-5 with TRBJ1-6; possibly TRBD1 for D (5 bases). Germline V gene lookup returns CDR1 MNHEY and CDR2 SVGAGI. Between the trimmed V and J ends, which lost 3 bases and 6 bases, there was a span of 9 bases. This CDR3 is built from 14 residues.

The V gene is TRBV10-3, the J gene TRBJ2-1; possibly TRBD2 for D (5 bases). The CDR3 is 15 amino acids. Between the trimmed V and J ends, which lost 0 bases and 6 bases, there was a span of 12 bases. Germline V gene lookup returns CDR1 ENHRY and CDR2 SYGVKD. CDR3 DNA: TGTGCCATCAGTGAGTCGGCGGGTCGAAGCAATGAGCAGTTCTTC. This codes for CAISESAGRSNEQFF.

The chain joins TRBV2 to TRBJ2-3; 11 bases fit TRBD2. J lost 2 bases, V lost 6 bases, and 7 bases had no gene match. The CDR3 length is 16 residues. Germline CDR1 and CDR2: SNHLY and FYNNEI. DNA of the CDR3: TGTGCCAGCAGGGCGACTAGCGGGGACTTCACAGATACGCAGTATTTT. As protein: CASRATSGDFTDTQYF.

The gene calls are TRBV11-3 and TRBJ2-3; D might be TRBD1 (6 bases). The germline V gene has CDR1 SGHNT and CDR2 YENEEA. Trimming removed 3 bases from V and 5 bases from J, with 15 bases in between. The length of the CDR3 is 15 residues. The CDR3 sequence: CASSFRPGAGDTQYF. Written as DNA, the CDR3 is TGTGCCAGCAGCTTTAGGCCAGGGGCTGGAGATACGCAGTATTTT.

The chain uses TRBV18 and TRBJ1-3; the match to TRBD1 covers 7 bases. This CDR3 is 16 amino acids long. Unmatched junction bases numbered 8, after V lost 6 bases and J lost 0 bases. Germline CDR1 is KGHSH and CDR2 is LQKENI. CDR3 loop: CASSLGQARSGNTIYF. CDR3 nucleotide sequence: TGTGCCAGCTCCCTAGGACAGGCGCGCTCTGGAAACACCATATATTTT.

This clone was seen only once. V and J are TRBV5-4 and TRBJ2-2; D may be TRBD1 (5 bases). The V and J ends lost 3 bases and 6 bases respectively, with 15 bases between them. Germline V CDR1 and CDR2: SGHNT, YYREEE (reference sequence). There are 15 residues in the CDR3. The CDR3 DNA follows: TGTGCCAGCAGCTCGCTAAGAGACAGTCCCGGGGAGCTGTTTTTT. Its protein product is CASSSLRDSPGELFF. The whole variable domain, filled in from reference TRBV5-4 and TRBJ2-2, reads ETGVTQSPTHLIKTRGQQVTLRCSSQSGHNTVSWYQQALGQGPQFIFQYYREEENGRGNFPPRFSGLQFPNYSSELNVNALELDDSALYLCASSSLRDSPGELFFGEGSRLTVL.

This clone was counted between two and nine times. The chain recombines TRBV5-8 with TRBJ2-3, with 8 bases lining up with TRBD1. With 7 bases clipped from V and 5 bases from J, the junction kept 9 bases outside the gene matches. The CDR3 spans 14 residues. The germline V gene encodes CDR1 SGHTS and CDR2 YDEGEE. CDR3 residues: CASPSGGSGDTQYF. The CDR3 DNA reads TGTGCCAGCCCTTCAGGGGGCTCCGGAGATACGCAGTATTTT.

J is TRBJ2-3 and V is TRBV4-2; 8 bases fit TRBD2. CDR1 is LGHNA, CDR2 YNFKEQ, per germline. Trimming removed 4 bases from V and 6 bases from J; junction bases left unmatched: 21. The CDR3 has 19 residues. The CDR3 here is CASSRTWGATGGHLDTQYF. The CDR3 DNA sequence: TGTGCCAGCAGCCGGACTTGGGGGGCGACGGGGGGGCATCTCGATACGCAGTATTTT.

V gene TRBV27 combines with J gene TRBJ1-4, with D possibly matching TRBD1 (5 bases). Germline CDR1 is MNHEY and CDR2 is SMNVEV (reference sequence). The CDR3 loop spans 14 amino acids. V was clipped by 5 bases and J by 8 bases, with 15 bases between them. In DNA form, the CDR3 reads TGTGCCAGCAGTCCGACACAGGCGGTGGAAAAACTGTTTTTT. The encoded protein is CASSPTQAVEKLFF.

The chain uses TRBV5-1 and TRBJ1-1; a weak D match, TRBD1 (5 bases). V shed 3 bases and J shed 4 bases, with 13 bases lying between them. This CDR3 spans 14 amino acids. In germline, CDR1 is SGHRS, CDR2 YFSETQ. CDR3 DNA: TGCGCCAGCAGCTCGGGAGGGGTGGGCACTGAAGCTTTCTTT. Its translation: CASSSGGVGTEAFF. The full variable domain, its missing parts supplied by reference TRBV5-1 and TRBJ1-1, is KAGVTQTPRYLIKTRGQQVTLSCSPISGHRSVSWYQQTPGQGLQFLFEYFSETQRNKGNFPGRFSGRQFSNSRSEMNVSTLELGDSALYLCASSSGGVGTEAFFGQGTRLTVV.

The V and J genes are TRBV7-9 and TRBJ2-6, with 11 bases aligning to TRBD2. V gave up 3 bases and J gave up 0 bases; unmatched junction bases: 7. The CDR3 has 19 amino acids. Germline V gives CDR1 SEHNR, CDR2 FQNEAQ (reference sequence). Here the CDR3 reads CASSFLAGGRGSGANVLTF. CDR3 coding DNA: TGTGCCAGCAGCTTCCTAGCGGGGGGTAGGGGCTCTGGGGCCAACGTCCTGACTTTC.

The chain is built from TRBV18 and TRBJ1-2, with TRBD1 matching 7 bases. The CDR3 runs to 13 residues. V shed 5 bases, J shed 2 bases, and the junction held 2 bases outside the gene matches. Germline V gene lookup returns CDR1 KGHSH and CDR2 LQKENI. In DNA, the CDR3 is TGTGCCAGCTCAGCACAGGGGAACTATGGCTACACCTTC. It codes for CASSAQGNYGYTF.

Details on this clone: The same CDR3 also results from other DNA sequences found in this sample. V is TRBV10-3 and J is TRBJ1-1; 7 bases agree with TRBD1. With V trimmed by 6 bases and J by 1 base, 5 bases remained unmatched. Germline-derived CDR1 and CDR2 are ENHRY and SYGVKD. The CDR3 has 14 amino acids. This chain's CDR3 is CAIRLGQSNTEAFF. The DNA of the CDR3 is TGTGCCATCAGACTGGGACAGTCGAACACTGAAGCTTTCTTT.

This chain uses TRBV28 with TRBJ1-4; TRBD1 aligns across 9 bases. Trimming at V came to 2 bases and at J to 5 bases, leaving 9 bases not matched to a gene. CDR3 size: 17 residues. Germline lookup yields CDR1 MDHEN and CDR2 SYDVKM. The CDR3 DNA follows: TGTGCCAGCAGTTTAGCGGGGTCGGGGACAGGGAATGAAAAACTGTTTTTT. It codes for CASSLAGSGTGNEKLFF.

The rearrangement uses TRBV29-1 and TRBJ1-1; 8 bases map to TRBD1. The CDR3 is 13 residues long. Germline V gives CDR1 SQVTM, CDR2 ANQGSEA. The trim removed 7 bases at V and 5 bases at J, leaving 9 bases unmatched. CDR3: CSARTGYKTEAFF. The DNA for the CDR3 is TGCAGCGCTAGGACAGGGTATAAGACTGAAGCTTTCTTT. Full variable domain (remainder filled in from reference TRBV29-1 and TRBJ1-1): SAVISQKPSRDICQRGTSLTIQCQVDSQVTMMFWYRQQPGQSLTLIATANQGSEATYESGFVIDKFPISRPNLTFSTLTVSNMSPEDSSIYLCSARTGYKTEAFFGQGTRLTVV.

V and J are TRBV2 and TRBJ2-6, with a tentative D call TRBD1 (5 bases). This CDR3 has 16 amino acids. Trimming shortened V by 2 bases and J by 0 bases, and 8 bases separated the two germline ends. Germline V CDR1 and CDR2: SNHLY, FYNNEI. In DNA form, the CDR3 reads TGTGCCAGCAGTGAAACAGGCCCCTCTGGGGCCAACGTCCTGACTTTC. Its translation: CASSETGPSGANVLTF.

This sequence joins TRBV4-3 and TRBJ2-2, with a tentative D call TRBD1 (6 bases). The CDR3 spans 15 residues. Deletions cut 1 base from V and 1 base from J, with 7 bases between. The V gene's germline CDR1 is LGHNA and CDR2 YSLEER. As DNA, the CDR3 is TGCGCCAGCAGCCAAGGGACAGAGAACACCGGGGAGCTGTTTTTT. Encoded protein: CASSQGTENTGELFF.

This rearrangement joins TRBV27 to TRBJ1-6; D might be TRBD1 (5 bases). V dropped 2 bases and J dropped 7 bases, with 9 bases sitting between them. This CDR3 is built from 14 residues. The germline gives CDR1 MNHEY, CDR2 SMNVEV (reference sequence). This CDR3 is CASSLKGENSPLHF. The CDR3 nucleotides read TGTGCCAGCAGTTTAAAAGGGGAAAATTCACCCCTCCACTTT.

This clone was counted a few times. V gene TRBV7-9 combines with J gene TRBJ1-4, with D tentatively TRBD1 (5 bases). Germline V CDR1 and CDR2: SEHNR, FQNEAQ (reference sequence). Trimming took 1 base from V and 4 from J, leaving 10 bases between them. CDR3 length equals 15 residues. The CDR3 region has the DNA TGTGCCAGCAGCTTAGGAGCAGGGAATAATGAAAAACTGTTTTTT. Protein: CASSLGAGNNEKLFF.

CDR3 region: CASSPNRPGQGTIRYEQYF. The CDR3, as DNA: TGTGCCAGCAGTCCCAACCGACCGGGACAGGGAACGATTAGGTACGAGCAGTACTTC. This chain connects TRBV28 to TRBJ2-7; 9 bases align to TRBD1. The junction had 21 bases not matched to a gene; V was cut back by 5 bases and J by 4 bases. CDR3 size: 19 residues. Germline CDR1 and CDR2: MDHEN and SYDVKM. The variable domain in full, with the rest retrieved from reference TRBV28 and TRBJ2-7, is DVKVTQSSRYLVKRTGEKVFLECVQDMDHENMFWYRQDPGLGLRLIYFSYDVKMKEKGDIPEGYSVSREKKERFSLILESASTNQTSMYLCASSPNRPGQGTIRYEQYFGPGTRLTVT.

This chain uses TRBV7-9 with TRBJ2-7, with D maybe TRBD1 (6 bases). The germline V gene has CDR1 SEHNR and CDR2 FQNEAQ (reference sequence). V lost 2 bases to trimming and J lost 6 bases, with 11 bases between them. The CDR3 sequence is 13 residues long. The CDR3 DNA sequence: TGTGCCAGCAGCTTATACACAGGGATCGAGCAGTACTTC. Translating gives CASSLYTGIEQYF.

The DNA of the CDR3 is TGTGCCAGCAGCTTAGACCTCGCGGCAGCTAACTATGGCTACACCTTC. As protein: CASSLDLAAANYGYTF. V usage is TRBV7-2 and J usage is TRBJ1-2; the D is unclear. CDR1 SGHTA and CDR2 FQGNSA come from the germline V gene. V was shortened by 1 base and J by 0 bases, with 12 bases between the two germline ends. The CDR3 consists of 16 residues.

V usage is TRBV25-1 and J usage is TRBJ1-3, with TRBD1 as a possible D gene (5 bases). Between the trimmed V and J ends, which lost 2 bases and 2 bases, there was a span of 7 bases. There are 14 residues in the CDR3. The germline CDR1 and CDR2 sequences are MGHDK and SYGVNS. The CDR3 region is CASSEPGAGNTIYF. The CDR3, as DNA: TGTGCCAGCAGTGAACCGGGGGCTGGAAACACCATATATTTT.

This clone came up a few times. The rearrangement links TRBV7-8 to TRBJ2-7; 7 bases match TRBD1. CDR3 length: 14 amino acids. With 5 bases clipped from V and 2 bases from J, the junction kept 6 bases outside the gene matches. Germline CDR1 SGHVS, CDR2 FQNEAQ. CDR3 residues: CASSQDRATYEQYF. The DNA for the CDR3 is TGTGCCAGCAGCCAAGACAGGGCAACCTACGAGCAGTACTTC. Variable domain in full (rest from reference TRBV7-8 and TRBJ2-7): GAGVSQSPRYKVAKRGQDVALRCDPISGHVSLFWYQQALGQGPEFLTYFQNEAQLDKSGLPSDRFFAERPEGSVSTLKIQRTQQEDSAVYLCASSQDRATYEQYFGPGTRLTVT.

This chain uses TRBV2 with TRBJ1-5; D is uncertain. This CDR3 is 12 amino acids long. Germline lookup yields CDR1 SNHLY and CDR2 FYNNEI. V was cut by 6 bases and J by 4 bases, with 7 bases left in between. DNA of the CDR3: TGTGCCAGCAGGGAGGGAAATCAGCCCCAGCATTTT. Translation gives CASREGNQPQHF.